This T cell receptor (beta chain) was sequenced in a study of yellow fever vaccine responses in identical twins. Germline CDR1 is SEHNR and CDR2 is FQNEAQ (reference sequence). The trim removed 3 bases at V and 2 bases at J, leaving 11 bases unmatched. The CDR3 extends over 17 amino acids. One entry per CDR3 protein, called by TCRdb with MiXCR from the RT-PCR reads. This table holds about 3,600 distinct CDR3 sequences, roughly 86% found once. Material: T cells from blood (PBMCs), unsorted or a sorted subset (not recorded which), obtained before or after yellow fever vaccination (not recorded which). The rearrangement joins TRBV7-9 to TRBJ2-7; 9 bases are shared with TRBD2. The clonotype comes from a woman younger than 35 who received the yellow fever vaccine. Here the CDR3 DNA reads TGTGCCAGCAGCTTCTCTCCGACTAGCGGATCTACCTACGAGCAGTACTTC. It is translated as CASSFSPTSGSTYEQYF.